A selection of T cell receptor beta chains follows, all from one sample in a study of response to subunit inactivated influenza vaccine. From the RT-PCR reads, TCRdb called clonotypes with MiXCR, one entry per CDR3 protein. This sample carries about 160,000 distinct CDR3 sequences, about 11% of them seen once, and the ten largest clones take around an eighth. The input for sequencing was non-naive T cells sorted from PBMCs, taken about 40 days after vaccination. Receptor source: a man between 45 and 60 years old who received an inactivated influenza vaccine. Each CDR3 is given with its conserved first and last residue. D genes are given only for firm matches. Clone size is given for some rows only: seen once, a few or many times, or a class if the clone is expanded.

d_call	v_call	clone_size	j_call	cdr3_aa	cdr3_nt
.	TRBV7-2	.	TRBJ2-5	CASSLVGTKQETQYF	TGTGCCAGCAGCTTAGTCGGGACAAAGCAAGAGACCCAGTACTTC
.	TRBV6-2/TRBV6-3	.	TRBJ2-5	CASSYSSVQETQYF	TGTGCCAGCAGTTACTCGTCGGTTCAAGAGACCCAGTACTTC
.	TRBV6-2/TRBV6-3	many	TRBJ1-6	CASSSRTNWVLHF	TGTGCCAGCAGTTCTCGGACAAACTGGGTCCTCCACTTT
.	TRBV5-1	many	TRBJ2-5	CASGRTQETQYF	TGCGCCAGCGGCAGGACTCAAGAGACCCAGTACTTC
.	TRBV10-3	many	TRBJ2-7	CAISESNEQYF	TGTGCCATCAGTGAGTCGAACGAGCAGTACTTC
TRBD1	TRBV29-1	few	TRBJ1-3	CSAGQGSSGNTIYF	TGCAGCGCGGGACAGGGATCCTCCGGAAACACCATATATTTT
.	TRBV4-1	.	TRBJ1-2	CASSQGDRNYGYTF	TGCGCCAGCAGCCAAGGAGACAGGAACTATGGCTACACCTTC
TRBD2	TRBV3-1	few	TRBJ2-2	CASSFAGGHTGELFF	TGTGCCAGCAGCTTCGCGGGGGGGCACACCGGGGAGCTGTTTTTT
.	TRBV7-2	few	TRBJ2-2	CASSLGYPGELFF	TGTGCCAGCAGCTTAGGGTACCCCGGGGAGCTGTTTTTT
TRBD2	TRBV20-1	few	TRBJ2-7	CSASAEWTSREQYF	TGCAGTGCTAGTGCCGAGTGGACTAGCCGTGAGCAGTACTTC
TRBD1	TRBV27	once	TRBJ2-7	CASSSTGGRREQYF	TGTGCCAGCAGTTCCACAGGGGGACGGAGGGAGCAGTACTTC
.	TRBV9	.	TRBJ2-2	CASMEGFTGELFF	TGTGCCAGCATGGAGGGGTTCACCGGGGAGCTGTTTTTT
.	TRBV27	.	TRBJ2-7	CASSLVRISSYEQYF	TGTGCCAGCAGTTTAGTCCGTATAAGCTCCTACGAGCAGTACTTC
TRBD2	TRBV6-2/TRBV6-3	few	TRBJ2-2	CASRRTTSGFYGELFF	TGTGCCAGCAGACGTACGACTAGCGGATTCTATGGGGAGCTGTTTTTT
.	TRBV3-1	.	TRBJ2-1	CASSESRRASSARNEQFF	TGTGCCAGCAGTGAGAGCCGGAGGGCCTCTAGCGCGAGGAATGAGCAGTTCTTC
.	TRBV29-1	.	TRBJ2-7	CSATQGGEQYF	TGCAGCGCCACCCAGGGAGGCGAGCAGTACTTC
.	TRBV2	.	TRBJ2-2	CASSGGETGELFF	TGTGCCAGCAGTGGGGGGGAAACCGGGGAGCTGTTTTTT
TRBD2	TRBV6-2/TRBV6-3	few	TRBJ2-1	CASGGGNSNEQFF	TGTGCCAGCGGCGGGGGGAACTCCAATGAGCAGTTCTTC
TRBD2	TRBV7-9	many	TRBJ2-7	CASGGTSGGYEQYF	TGTGCCAGCGGGGGGACTAGCGGGGGCTACGAGCAGTACTTC
TRBD2	TRBV11-2	many	TRBJ2-1	CASSLLPTLAGGTNEQFF	TGTGCCAGCAGCTTGCTTCCTACGCTAGCGGGAGGGACCAATGAGCAGTTCTTC
TRBD2	TRBV12-3/TRBV12-4	few	TRBJ2-3	CASSQRGTQYF	TGTGCCAGCAGCCAGCGGGGTACGCAGTATTTT
.	TRBV5-5	.	TRBJ2-1	CASSLGVLRAGNEQFF	TGTGCCAGCAGCTTGGGGGTCCTCCGGGCTGGGAATGAGCAGTTCTTC
TRBD2	TRBV20-1	.	TRBJ2-2	CSATGARGLAGNTGELFF	TGCAGTGCTACGGGAGCCAGGGGACTAGCGGGAAACACCGGGGAGCTGTTTTTT
.	TRBV6-6	many	TRBJ2-5	CASSSGGLETQYF	TGTGCCAGCAGTTCCGGGGGGCTGGAGACCCAGTACTTC
TRBD2	TRBV9	few	TRBJ2-1	CASSRIAGPYNEQFF	TGTGCCAGCAGCCGGATAGCGGGACCCTACAATGAGCAGTTCTTC
.	TRBV2	few	TRBJ2-3	CASKGHLSTDTQYF	TGTGCCAGCAAAGGTCATCTTAGCACAGATACGCAGTATTTT
TRBD2	TRBV4-2	.	TRBJ2-3	CASSHPLAGEGTDTQYF	TGTGCCAGCAGCCACCCACTAGCGGGAGAGGGCACAGATACGCAGTATTTT
.	TRBV20-1	few	TRBJ2-7	CSARGPTSTEQYF	TGCAGTGCTAGAGGCCCAACTAGCACCGAGCAGTACTTC
.	TRBV21-1	.	TRBJ2-1	CASSHVAGVSYNEQFF	TGTGCCAGCAGCCACGTAGCGGGAGTTTCCTACAATGAGCAGTTCTTC
.	TRBV6-2/TRBV6-3	few	TRBJ2-7	CASSYSVRGMTYEQYF	TGTGCCAGCAGTTACTCGGTACGGGGGATGACCTACGAGCAGTACTTC
.	TRBV5-6	few	TRBJ1-6	CASSLEGERSPLHF	TGTGCCAGCAGCTTGGAGGGTGAGCGATCACCCCTCCACTTT
.	TRBV7-6	.	TRBJ2-3	CASSRWRGGQGTDTQYF	TGTGCCAGCAGCCGTTGGCGCGGGGGCCAAGGGACAGATACGCAGTATTTT
.	TRBV2	many	TRBJ1-6	CASSELGSSYNSPLHF	TGTGCCAGCAGTGAACTGGGCAGCTCCTATAATTCACCCCTCCACTTT
.	TRBV12-3/TRBV12-4	many	TRBJ2-2	CASSLGFTGELFF	TGTGCCAGCAGTCTGGGCTTCACCGGGGAGCTGTTTTTT
.	TRBV28	.	TRBJ2-2	CASRRSNTGELFF	TGTGCCAGCCGACGGTCGAACACCGGGGAGCTGTTTTTT